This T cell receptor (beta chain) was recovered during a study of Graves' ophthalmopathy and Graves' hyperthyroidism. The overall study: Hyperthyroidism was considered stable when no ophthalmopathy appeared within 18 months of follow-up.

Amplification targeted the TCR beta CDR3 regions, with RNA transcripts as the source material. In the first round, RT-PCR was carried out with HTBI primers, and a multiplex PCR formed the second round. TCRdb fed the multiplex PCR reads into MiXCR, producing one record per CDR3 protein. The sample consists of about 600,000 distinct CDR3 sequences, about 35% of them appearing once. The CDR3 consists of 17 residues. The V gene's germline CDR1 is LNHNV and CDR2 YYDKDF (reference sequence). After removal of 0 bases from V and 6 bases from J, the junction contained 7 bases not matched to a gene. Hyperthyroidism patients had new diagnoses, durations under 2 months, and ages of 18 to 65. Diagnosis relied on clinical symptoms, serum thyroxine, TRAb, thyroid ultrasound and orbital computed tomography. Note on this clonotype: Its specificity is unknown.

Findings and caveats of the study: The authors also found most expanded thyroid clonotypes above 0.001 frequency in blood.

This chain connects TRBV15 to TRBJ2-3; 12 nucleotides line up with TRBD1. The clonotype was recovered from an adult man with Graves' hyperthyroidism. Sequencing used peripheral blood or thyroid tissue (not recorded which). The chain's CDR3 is CATSRELWDRGRDTQYF. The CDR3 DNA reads TGTGCCACCAGCAGAGAGTTATGGGACAGGGGGCGCGATACGCAGTATTTT. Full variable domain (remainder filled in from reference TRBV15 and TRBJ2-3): DAMVIQNPRYQVTQFGKPVTLSCSQTLNHNVMYWYQQKSSQAPKLLFHYYDKDFNNEADTPDNFQSRRPNTSFCFLDIRSPGLGDTAMYLCATSRELWDRGRDTQYFGPGTRLTVL.